This T cell receptor beta chain is drawn from a study of beta chain features in type 1 diabetes. Sequenced material consisted of expressed TCRB transcripts (all of the isolated RNA was reverse transcribed). This table comes from immunoSEQ multiplex PCR, and its TCRdb copy is limited to in-frame clones, with some not included. The sample contains under 300,000 clones, approximately 16% of which appear only once. In the case of this clone: Its target is not known.

A CD45RO/CCR7/CD25/CD127/CD95/CD27 panel sorted naive, central memory, regulatory and stem cell-like memory CD4+ cells. CDR1 and CDR2 (germline): MNHNS, SASEGT. Trimming took 2 bases from V and 6 from J; bases not matched to a gene: 9. CDR3 length equals 16 residues. Regarding the study as a whole: Insertion counts at VDJ junctions were lower in type 1 diabetes patients, who also showed more deletions there. There was a moderate but significant shortening of TCRB CDR3s in all four CD4+ subsets of Type 1 diabetes patients.

Sequencing was carried out using naive CD4+ T cells from blood. The chain combines TRBV6-1 with TRBJ2-1, with TRBD2 identical over 8 bases. The TCR sequence derives from a man between 25 and 39 years old with type 1 diabetes. The CDR3 sequence is CASSEFSSGRSNEQFF. CDR3 sequence (DNA): TGTGCCAGCAGTGAATTTTCCAGCGGGAGAAGCAATGAGCAGTTCTTC.